The 9 T cell receptor beta chains reported below all come from one sample, sequenced in a study of Ad26.COV2.S vaccination and SARS-CoV-2 variants. Treatment of the sample: around 19 received Ad26.COV2.S at low or high dose, single or two shots; about 5 received placebo; per-sample allocation not given. Samples were taken on day 63 after the first vaccine or placebo injection. TCRdb keeps only in-frame clones here, not all; method: immunoSEQ multiplex PCR. The data show 350,000 to 400,000 clones, approximately 89% seen once. This specimen was peripheral blood, taken in a trial of Ad26.COV2.S vaccine versus placebo. These receptors were taken from a person between 18 and 65 years old who received the Ad26.COV2.S COVID-19 vaccine or a placebo.

The genes are TRBV5-4 and TRBJ2-1; 12 nucleotides match TRBD2. The CDR3 sequence is 18 residues long. V lost 4 bases to trimming and J lost 0 bases; unmatched junction nucleotides: 8. The germline CDR1 and CDR2 sequences are SGHNT and YYREEE (reference sequence). The CDR3 loop is CASSVRTSGVSSYNEQFF. In DNA form, the CDR3 reads TGTGCCAGCAGCGTACGGACTAGCGGGGTTAGCTCCTACAATGAGCAGTTCTTC.

The gene calls are TRBV19 and TRBJ1-5; 10 bases are a match to TRBD1. The CDR3 is 16 amino acids. Germline lookup yields CDR1 LNHDA and CDR2 SQIVND (reference sequence). V was pared by 6 bases and J by 1 base, with 6 bases of the junction left unmatched. The CDR3: CASRRQGAGSNQPQHF. CDR3 coding DNA: TGTGCCAGTAGGCGACAGGGGGCGGGGAGCAATCAGCCCCAGCATTTT.

This clone was detected only a few times. This rearrangement joins TRBV5-6 to TRBJ1-2; 8 bases line up with TRBD1. The junction had 7 bases not matched to a gene; V was cut back by 4 bases and J by 8 bases. Germline V gene lookup returns CDR1 SGHDT and CDR2 YYEEEE. The length of the CDR3 is 13 residues. CDR3 amino acids: CASSHPTGEGYTF. The CDR3, as DNA: TGTGCCAGCAGCCACCCGACAGGGGAAGGCTACACCTTC.

V and J are TRBV6-1 and TRBJ2-7; TRBD2 matches 7 bases. The CDR3 runs to 17 residues. Germline CDR1 reads MNHNS; CDR2 reads SASEGT. With 0 bases clipped from V and 6 bases from J, the junction kept 14 bases outside the gene matches. In DNA, the CDR3 is TGTGCCAGCAGTGAAGCCCGAGGACTAGGTGGTCGGGTCGAGCAGTACTTC. Translating it yields CASSEARGLGGRVEQYF.

This chain uses TRBV9 with TRBJ2-2; D possibly corresponds to TRBD2 (5 bases). CDR1 and CDR2 (germline): SGDLS, YYNGEE. The CDR3 runs to 13 residues. Trimming took off 4 bases at V and 7 bases at J, with 11 bases between the two ends. The CDR3 protein is CASSLSGSGELFF. The CDR3 DNA reads TGTGCCAGCAGCCTGTCGGGAAGCGGGGAGCTGTTTTTT.

This rearrangement joins TRBV19 to TRBJ2-7, with a tentative D call TRBD1 (5 bases). The CDR3 totals 14 residues. Trimming cost V 9 bases and J 6 bases, with 21 bases left between them. From germline, CDR1 is LNHDA and CDR2 SQIVND (reference sequence). CDR3 DNA: TGTGCCAGCTCCCAGGGCCTCATGGGTCGCGAGCAGTACTTC. Its protein is CASSQGLMGREQYF.

On this clone: One junction end disagrees with the germline gene, perhaps due to a read error. V gene TRBV10-3 combines with J gene TRBJ2-5, with TRBD2 as a possible D gene (5 bases). Germline values: CDR1 ENHRY, CDR2 SYGVKD. The CDR3 length is 14 residues. The CDR3 is CANSPRGQDGTQYF. The CDR3 DNA sequence: TGTGCCAACAGTCCACGGGGTCAAGATGGGACCCAGTACTTC.

This sequence joins TRBV6-5 and TRBJ2-5, with 9 bases matching TRBD2. V gave up 4 bases and J gave up 5 bases; unmatched junction bases: 8. Germline lookup yields CDR1 MNHEY and CDR2 SVGAGI. This CDR3 region has 15 residues. CDR3 region: CASSLLAGGLETQYF. CDR3 nucleotide sequence: TGTGCCAGCAGTTTGTTGGCGGGAGGGCTTGAGACCCAGTACTTC.

J is TRBJ2-5 and V is TRBV5-1, with D perhaps TRBD2 (5 bases). The germline V gene encodes CDR1 SGHRS and CDR2 YFSETQ. The CDR3 is 13 residues long. V dropped 5 bases and J dropped 4 bases, with 12 bases sitting between them. CDR3 coding DNA: TGCGCCAGCAGACCGACTACTAGAGAGACCCAGTACTTC. Protein product: CASRPTTRETQYF.